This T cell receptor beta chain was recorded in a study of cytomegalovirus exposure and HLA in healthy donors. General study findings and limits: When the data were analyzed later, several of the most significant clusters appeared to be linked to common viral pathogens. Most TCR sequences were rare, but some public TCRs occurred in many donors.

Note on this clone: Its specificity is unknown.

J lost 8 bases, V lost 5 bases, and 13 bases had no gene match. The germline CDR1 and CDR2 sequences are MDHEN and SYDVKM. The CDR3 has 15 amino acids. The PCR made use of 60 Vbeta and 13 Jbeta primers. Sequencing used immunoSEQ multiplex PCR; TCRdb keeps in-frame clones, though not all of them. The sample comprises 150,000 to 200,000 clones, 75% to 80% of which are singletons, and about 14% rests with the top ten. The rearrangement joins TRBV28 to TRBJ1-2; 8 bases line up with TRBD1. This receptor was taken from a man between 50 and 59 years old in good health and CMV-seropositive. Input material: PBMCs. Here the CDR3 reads CASSPPDREVRGYTF. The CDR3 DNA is TGTGCCAGCAGTCCCCCGGACAGGGAGGTCCGGGGCTACACCTTC.